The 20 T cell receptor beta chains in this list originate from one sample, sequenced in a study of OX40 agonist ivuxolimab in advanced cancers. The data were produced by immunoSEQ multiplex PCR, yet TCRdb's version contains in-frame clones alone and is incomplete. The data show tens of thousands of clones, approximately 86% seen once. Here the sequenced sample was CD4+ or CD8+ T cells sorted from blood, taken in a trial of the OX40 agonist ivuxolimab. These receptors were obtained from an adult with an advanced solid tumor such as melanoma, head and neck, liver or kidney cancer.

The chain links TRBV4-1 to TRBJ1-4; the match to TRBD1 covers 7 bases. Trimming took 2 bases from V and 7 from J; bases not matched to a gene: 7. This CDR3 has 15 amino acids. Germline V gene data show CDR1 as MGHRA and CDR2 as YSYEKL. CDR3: CASSQTGEYSEKLFF. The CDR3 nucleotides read TGCGCCAGCAGCCAAACAGGGGAGTATTCTGAAAAACTGTTTTTT.

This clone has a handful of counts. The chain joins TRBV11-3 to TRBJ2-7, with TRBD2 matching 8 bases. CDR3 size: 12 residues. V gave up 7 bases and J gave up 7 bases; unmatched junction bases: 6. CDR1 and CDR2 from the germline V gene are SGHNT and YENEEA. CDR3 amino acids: CASTGGSEEQYF. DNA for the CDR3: TGTGCCAGCACGGGGGGGTCTGAGGAGCAGTACTTC.

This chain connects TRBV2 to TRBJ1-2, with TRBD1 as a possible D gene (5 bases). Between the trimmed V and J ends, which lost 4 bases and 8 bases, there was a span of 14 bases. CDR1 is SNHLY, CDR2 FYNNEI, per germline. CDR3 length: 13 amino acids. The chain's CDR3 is CASSVPGTGGYTF. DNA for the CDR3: TGTGCCAGCAGTGTCCCAGGGACGGGCGGCTACACCTTC.

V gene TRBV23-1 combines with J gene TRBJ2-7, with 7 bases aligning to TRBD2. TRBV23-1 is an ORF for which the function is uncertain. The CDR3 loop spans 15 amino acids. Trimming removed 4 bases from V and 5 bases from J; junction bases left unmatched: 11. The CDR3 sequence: CASSPPTQRGDEQYF. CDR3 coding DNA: TGCGCCAGCAGTCCTCCGACCCAGCGGGGAGACGAGCAGTACTTC.

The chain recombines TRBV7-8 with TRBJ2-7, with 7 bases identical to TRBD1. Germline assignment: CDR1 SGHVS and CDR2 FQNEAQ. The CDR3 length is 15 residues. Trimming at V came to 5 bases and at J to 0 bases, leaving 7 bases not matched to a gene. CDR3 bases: TGTGCCAGCAGCCTCACCGGGACAGTCTCCTACGAGCAGTACTTC. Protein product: CASSLTGTVSYEQYF.

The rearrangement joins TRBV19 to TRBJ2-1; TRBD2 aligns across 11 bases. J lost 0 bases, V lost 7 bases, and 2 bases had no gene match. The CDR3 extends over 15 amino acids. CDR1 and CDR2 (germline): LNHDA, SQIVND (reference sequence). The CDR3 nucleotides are TGTGCCAGTACTACTAGCGGGAGCTCCTACAATGAGCAGTTCTTC. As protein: CASTTSGSSYNEQFF.

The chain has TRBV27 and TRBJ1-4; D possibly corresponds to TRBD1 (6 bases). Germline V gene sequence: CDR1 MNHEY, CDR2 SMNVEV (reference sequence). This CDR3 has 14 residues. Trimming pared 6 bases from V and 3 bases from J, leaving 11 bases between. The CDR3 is CASRSPGANEKLFF. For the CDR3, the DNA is TGTGCCAGCAGGTCCCCAGGGGCTAATGAAAAACTGTTTTTT. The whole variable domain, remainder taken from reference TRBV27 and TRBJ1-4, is EAQVTQNPRYLITVTGKKLTVTCSQNMNHEYMSWYRQDPGLGLRQIYYSMNVEVTDKGDVPEGYKVSRKEKRNFPLILESPSPNQTSLYFCASRSPGANEKLFFGSGTQLSVL.

The CDR3: CASSLNRNYYGYTF. In nucleotides, the CDR3 is TGTGCCAGCAGCTTGAACAGAAATTACTATGGCTACACCTTC. This sequence joins TRBV5-6 and TRBJ1-2; D call uncertain. The CDR3 consists of 14 residues. Germline values: CDR1 SGHDT, CDR2 YYEEEE. The ends were cut back, 1 base at V and 3 bases at J, with 10 bases in the middle.

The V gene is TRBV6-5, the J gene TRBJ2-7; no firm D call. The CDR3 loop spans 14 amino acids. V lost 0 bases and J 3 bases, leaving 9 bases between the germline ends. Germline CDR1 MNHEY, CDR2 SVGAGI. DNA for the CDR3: TGTGCCAGCAGTTACTCGACACATTTCTACGAGCAGTACTTC. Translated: CASSYSTHFYEQYF.

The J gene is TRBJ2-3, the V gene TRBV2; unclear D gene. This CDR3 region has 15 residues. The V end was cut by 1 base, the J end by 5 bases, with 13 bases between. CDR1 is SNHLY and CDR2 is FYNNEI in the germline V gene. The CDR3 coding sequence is TGTGCCAGCAGTGAAGGGGGTGGGTCGGGAGATACGCAGTATTTT. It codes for CASSEGGGSGDTQYF.

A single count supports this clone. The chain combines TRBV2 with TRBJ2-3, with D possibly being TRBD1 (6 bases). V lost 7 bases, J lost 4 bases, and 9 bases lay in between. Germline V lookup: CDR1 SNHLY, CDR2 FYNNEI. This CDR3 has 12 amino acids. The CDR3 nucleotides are TGTGCCAGCAAGGGGGAATCAGATACGCAGTATTTT. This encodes CASKGESDTQYF.

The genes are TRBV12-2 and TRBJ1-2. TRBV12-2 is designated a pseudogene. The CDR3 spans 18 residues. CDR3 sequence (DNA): TGTGCAAGTCGCCCATCTGACGGGGCGTACGGCATCCTTCATGGCTACACCTTC. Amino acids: CASRPSDGAYGILHGYTF.

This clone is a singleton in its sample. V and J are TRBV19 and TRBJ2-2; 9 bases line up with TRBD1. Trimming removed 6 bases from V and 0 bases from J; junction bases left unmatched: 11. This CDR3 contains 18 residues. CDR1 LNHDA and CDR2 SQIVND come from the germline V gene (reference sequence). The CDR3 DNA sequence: TGTGCCAGTAGCCCAGGGACAGGGCGAATAACGAACACCGGGGAGCTGTTTTTT. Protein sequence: CASSPGTGRITNTGELFF. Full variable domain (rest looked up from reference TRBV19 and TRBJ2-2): DGGITQSPKYLFRKEGQNVTLSCEQNLNHDAMYWYRQDPGQGLRLIYYSQIVNDFQKGDIAEGYSVSREKKESFPLTVTSAQKNPTAFYLCASSPGTGRITNTGELFFGEGSRLTVL.

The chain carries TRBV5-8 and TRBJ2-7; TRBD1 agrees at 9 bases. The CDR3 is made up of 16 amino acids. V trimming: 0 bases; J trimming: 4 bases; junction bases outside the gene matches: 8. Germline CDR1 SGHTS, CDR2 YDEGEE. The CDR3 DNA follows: TGTGCCAGCAGCTTGGAAGGGACAGGGAGGTTATACGAGCAGTACTTC. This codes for CASSLEGTGRLYEQYF.

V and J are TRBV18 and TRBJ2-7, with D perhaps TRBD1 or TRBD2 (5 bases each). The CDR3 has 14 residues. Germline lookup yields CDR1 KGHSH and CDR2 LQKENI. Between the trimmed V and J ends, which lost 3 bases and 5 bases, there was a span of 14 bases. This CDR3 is CASSPPGPRNEQYF. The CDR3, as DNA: TGTGCCAGCTCACCCCCGGGACCAAGGAACGAGCAGTACTTC. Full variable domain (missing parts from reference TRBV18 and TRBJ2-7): NAGVMQNPRHLVRRRGQEARLRCSPMKGHSHVYWYRQLPEEGLKFMVYLQKENIIDESGMPKERFSAEFPKEGPSILRIQQVVRGDSAAYFCASSPPGPRNEQYFGPGTRLTVT.

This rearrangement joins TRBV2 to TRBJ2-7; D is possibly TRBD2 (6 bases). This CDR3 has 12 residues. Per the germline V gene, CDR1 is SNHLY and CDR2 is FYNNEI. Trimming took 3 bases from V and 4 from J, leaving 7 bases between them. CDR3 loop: CASSEGLYEQYF. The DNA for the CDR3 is TGTGCCAGCAGTGAGGGACTTTACGAGCAGTACTTC.

The CDR3 here is CASSKTGTPYEQYF. The CDR3 region has the DNA TGTGCCAGCAGCAAGACAGGGACGCCCTACGAGCAGTACTTC. The rearrangement joins TRBV11-2 to TRBJ2-7; 7 nucleotides match TRBD1. Trimming took 5 bases from V and 2 from J; bases not matched to a gene: 6. Germline V CDR1 and CDR2: SGHAT, FQNNGV. The CDR3 spans 14 residues.

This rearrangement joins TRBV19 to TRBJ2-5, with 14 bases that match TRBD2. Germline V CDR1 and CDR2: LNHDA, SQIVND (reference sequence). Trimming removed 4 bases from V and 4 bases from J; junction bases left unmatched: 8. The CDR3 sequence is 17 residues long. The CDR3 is CASSTGTSGRSVETQYF. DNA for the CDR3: TGTGCCAGTAGTACCGGGACTAGCGGGAGATCCGTAGAGACCCAGTACTTC. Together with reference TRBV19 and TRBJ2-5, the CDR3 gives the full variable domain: DGGITQSPKYLFRKEGQNVTLSCEQNLNHDAMYWYRQDPGQGLRLIYYSQIVNDFQKGDIAEGYSVSREKKESFPLTVTSAQKNPTAFYLCASSTGTSGRSVETQYFGPGTRLLVL.

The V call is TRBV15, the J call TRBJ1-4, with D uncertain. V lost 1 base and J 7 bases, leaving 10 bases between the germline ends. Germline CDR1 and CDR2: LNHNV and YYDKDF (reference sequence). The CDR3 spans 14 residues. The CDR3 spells CATSRAPMIEKLFF. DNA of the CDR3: TGTGCCACCAGCAGAGCCCCGATGATTGAAAAACTGTTTTTT.

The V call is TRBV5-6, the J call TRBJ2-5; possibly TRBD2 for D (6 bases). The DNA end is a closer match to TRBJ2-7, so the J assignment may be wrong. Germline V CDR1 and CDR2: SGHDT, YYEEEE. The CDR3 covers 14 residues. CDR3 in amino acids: CASSLGRGVYEQYF. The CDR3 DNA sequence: TGTGCCAGCAGCTTAGGGCGGGGCGTCTACGAGCAGTACTTC.